These 11 T cell receptor beta chains came from one sample sequenced in a study of cytomegalovirus exposure and HLA in healthy donors. Use of 60 Vbeta and 13 Jbeta primers characterized the PCR. Measured with immunoSEQ multiplex PCR; TCRdb has only the in-frame clones, and not every one. Seen here are around 64,000 clones, over 75% observed once, and the top ten hold about 10%. Sequenced input: PBMCs. The source is a female donor in good health and CMV-seronegative.

This chain connects TRBV6-1 to TRBJ2-3; perhaps TRBD2 as D (5 bases). Per germline, CDR1 MNHNS and CDR2 SASEGT. With 7 bases removed from V and 5 bases from J, the gap between germline ends came to 16 bases. The CDR3 has 14 amino acids. The CDR3 DNA is TGTGCCAGCAAACCTGTCGAGAGGGAAGATACGCAGTATTTT. Translated, it gives CASKPVEREDTQYF.

CDR3 region: CASREGTARSYEQYF. CDR3 nucleotide sequence: TGTGCCAGCAGGGAGGGGACAGCACGATCCTACGAGCAGTACTTC. The chain uses TRBV2 and TRBJ2-7; possible D gene TRBD1, 7 bases. The germline CDR1 and CDR2 sequences are SNHLY and FYNNEI. The CDR3 consists of 15 residues. Trimming took 6 bases from V and 1 from J, leaving 16 bases between them.

The V call is TRBV19, the J call TRBJ2-3; the D gene is possibly TRBD1 (7 bases). The germline V and J ends were trimmed by 9 bases and 5 bases, with 9 bases remaining between them. Germline V gives CDR1 LNHDA, CDR2 SQIVND (reference sequence). This CDR3 has 11 amino acids. The CDR3 DNA reads TGTGCCAGCCAGGGGGGAGATACGCAGTATTTT. Translated: CASQGGDTQYF.

This sequence joins TRBV4-3 and TRBJ1-1; the match to TRBD1 covers 8 bases. The V and J ends lost 2 bases and 3 bases, in that order; junction bases with no gene match: 2. The germline CDR1 and CDR2 sequences are LGHNA and YSLEER. This CDR3 contains 14 residues. The CDR3 region is CASSQSTGDTEAFF. In DNA form, the CDR3 reads TGCGCCAGCAGCCAATCGACAGGGGACACTGAAGCTTTCTTT.

CDR3 coding DNA: TGTGCCAGCTCACAGTATGCGACTAGCGGGGTCGGGATGGCCAAAAACATTCAGTACTTC. Translating it yields CASSQYATSGVGMAKNIQYF. V is TRBV18 and J is TRBJ2-4; 11 bases map to TRBD2. Trimming took 4 bases from V and 1 from J; bases not matched to a gene: 15. Germline loops: CDR1 KGHSH, CDR2 LQKENI. This CDR3 contains 20 residues.

The DNA for the CDR3 is TGTGCCAGTACGCCGGGACTAGCATCCTACGAGCAGTACTTC. The encoded protein is CASTPGLASYEQYF. This rearrangement joins TRBV28 to TRBJ2-7; TRBD2 matches 9 bases. The CDR3 length is 14 residues. After removal of 9 bases from V and 1 base from J, the junction contained 7 bases not matched to a gene. Germline lookup yields CDR1 MDHEN and CDR2 SYDVKM.

The chain recombines TRBV7-9 with TRBJ1-5; D remains unclear. CDR1 SEHNR and CDR2 FQNEAQ come from the germline V gene (reference sequence). The CDR3 is 16 amino acids. With 3 bases removed from V and 1 base from J, the gap between germline ends came to 13 bases. CDR3 protein: CASSLFGVGSNQPQHF. The CDR3 DNA follows: TGTGCCAGCAGCTTGTTCGGGGTCGGGAGCAATCAGCCCCAGCATTTT. Based on the CDR3 plus reference TRBV7-9 and TRBJ1-5, the full variable domain is DTGVSQNPRHKITKRGQNVTFRCDPISEHNRLYWYRQTLGQGPEFLTYFQNEAQLEKSRLLSDRFSAERPKGSFSTLEIQRTEQGDSAMYLCASSLFGVGSNQPQHFGDGTRLSIL.

In its sample, this clone was seen once. The V call is TRBV27, the J call TRBJ1-5; the D is unclear. This CDR3 has 16 amino acids. Germline V gene data show CDR1 as MNHEY and CDR2 as SMNVEV (reference sequence). V dropped 4 bases and J dropped 2 bases, with 15 bases sitting between them. Here the CDR3 reads CASSSNTVRGNQPQHF. The CDR3 nucleotides are TGTGCCAGCAGTTCCAATACGGTGCGAGGCAATCAGCCCCAGCATTTT.

This sequence joins TRBV10-3 and TRBJ2-5; 8 bases align to TRBD1. V gave up 0 bases and J gave up 4 bases; unmatched junction bases: 1. The CDR3 consists of 14 residues. CDR1 is ENHRY, CDR2 SYGVKD, per germline. CDR3 sequence: CAISESDRVETQYF. The CDR3, as DNA: TGTGCCATCAGTGAGTCGGACAGGGTAGAGACCCAGTACTTC.

The rearrangement uses TRBV28 and TRBJ2-5, with D perhaps TRBD1 (6 bases). The J call may be incorrect, as the DNA end agrees better with TRBJ2-7. This CDR3 spans 15 amino acids. The V gene's germline CDR1 is MDHEN and CDR2 SYDVKM. As DNA, the CDR3 is TGTGCCAGCAGTCGCCCCCAGGGGCGGGCCTACGAGCAGTACTTC. This encodes CASSRPQGRAYEQYF.

This CDR3 reads CASSLGGGANNEQYF. CDR3 nucleotides: TGTGCCAGCAGCTTAGGCGGGGGCGCGAACAACGAGCAGTACTTC. The rearrangement links TRBV7-9 to TRBJ2-5; TRBD2 might be the D (7 bases). Judging by the DNA end, TRBJ2-7 fits better; the J call may be wrong. The CDR3 extends over 15 amino acids. Germline V gives CDR1 SEHNR, CDR2 FQNEAQ (reference sequence).